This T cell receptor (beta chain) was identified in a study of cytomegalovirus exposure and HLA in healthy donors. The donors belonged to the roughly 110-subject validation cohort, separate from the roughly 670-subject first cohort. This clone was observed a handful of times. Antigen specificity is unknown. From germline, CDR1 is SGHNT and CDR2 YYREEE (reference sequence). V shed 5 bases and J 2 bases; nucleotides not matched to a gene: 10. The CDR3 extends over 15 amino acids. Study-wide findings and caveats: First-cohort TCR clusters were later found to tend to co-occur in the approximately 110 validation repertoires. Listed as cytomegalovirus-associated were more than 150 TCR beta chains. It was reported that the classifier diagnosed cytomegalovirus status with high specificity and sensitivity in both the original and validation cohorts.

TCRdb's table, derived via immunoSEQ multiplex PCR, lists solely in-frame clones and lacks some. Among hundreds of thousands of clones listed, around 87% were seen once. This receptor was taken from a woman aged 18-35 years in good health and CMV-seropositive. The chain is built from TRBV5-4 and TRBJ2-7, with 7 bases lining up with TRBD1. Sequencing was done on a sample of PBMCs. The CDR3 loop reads CASSLSTGQTYEQYF. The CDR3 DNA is TGTGCCAGCAGTTTGTCGACAGGGCAAACCTACGAGCAGTACTTC.